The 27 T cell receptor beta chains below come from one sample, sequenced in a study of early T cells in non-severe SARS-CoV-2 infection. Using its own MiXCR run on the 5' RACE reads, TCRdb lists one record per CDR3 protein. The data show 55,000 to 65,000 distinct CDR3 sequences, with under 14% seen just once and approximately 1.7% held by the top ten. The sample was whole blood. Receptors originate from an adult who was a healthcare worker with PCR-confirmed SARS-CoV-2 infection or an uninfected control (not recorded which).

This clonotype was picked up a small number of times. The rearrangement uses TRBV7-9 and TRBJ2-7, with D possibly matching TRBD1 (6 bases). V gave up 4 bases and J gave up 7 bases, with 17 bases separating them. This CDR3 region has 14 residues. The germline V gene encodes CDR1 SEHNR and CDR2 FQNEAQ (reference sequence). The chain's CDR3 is CASSSTNRVDEQYF. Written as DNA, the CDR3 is TGTGCCAGCAGCTCTACCAACAGGGTTGATGAGCAGTACTTC.

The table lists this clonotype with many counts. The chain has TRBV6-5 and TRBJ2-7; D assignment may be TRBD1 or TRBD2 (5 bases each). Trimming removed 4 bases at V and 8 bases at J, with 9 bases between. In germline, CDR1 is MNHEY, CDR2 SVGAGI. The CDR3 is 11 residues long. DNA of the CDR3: TGTGCCAGCAGTTGGGACCAGCAGCAGTACTTC. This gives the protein CASSWDQQQYF.

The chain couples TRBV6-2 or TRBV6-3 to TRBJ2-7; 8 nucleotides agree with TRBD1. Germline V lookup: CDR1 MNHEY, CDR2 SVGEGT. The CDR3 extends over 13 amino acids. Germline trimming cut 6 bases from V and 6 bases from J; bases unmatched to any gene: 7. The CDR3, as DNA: TGTGCCAGCAGGGAAAACGGACAGGGCGAGCAGTACTTC. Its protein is CASRENGQGEQYF.

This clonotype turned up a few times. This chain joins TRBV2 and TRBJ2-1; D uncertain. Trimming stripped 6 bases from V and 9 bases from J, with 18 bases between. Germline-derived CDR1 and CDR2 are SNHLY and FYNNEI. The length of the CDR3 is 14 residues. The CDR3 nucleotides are TGTGCCAGCAGCATACCGGCCCGGTCCGGTGAGCAGTTCTTC. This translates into CASSIPARSGEQFF. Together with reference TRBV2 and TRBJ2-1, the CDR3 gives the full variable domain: EPEVTQTPSHQVTQMGQEVILRCVPISNHLYFYWYRQILGQKVEFLVSFYNNEISEKSEIFDDQFSVERPDGSNFTLKIRSTKLEDSAMYFCASSIPARSGEQFFGPGTRLTVL.

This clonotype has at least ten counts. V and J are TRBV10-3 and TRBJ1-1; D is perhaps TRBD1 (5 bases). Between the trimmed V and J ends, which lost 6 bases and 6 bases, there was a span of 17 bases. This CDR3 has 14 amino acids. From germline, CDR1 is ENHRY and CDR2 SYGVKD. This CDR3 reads CAIRSGSRDPEAFF. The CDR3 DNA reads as TGTGCCATCAGATCCGGATCCAGGGACCCTGAAGCTTTCTTT.

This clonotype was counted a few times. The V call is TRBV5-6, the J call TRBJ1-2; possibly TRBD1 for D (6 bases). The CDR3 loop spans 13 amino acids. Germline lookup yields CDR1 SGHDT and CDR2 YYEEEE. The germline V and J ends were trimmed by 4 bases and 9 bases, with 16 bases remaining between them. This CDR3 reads CASSSRGDERYTF. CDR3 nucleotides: TGTGCCAGCAGCAGCAGGGGTGATGAGCGCTACACCTTC.

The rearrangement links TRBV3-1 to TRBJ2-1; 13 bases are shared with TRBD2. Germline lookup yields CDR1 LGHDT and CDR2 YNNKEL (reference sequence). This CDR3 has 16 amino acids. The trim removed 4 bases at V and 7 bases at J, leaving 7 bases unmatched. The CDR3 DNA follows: TGTGCCAGCAGCCGAGCCGGGACTAGCGGGGTTAATGAGCAGTTCTTC. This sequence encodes CASSRAGTSGVNEQFF.

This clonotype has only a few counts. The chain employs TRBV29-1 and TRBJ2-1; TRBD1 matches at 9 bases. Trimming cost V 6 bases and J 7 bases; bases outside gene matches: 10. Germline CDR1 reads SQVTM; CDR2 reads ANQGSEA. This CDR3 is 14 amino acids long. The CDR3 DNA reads TGCAGCGTGTCGGGACAGGGTCGTGGGAATGAGCAGTTCTTC. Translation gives CSVSGQGRGNEQFF.

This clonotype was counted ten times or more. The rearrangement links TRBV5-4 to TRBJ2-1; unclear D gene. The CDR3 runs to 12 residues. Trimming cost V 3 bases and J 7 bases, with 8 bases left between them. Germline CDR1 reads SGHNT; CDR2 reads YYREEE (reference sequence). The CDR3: CASSSRLNEQFF. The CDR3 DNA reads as TGTGCCAGCAGCTCGAGGCTAAATGAGCAGTTCTTC.

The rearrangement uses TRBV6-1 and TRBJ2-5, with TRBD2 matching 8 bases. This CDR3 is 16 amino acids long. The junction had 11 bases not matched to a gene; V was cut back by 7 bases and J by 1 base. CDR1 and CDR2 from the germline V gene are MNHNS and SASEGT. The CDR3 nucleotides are TGTGCCAGCAACTCCCTTTCTCGGGGGGGCCAAGAGACCCAGTACTTC. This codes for CASNSLSRGGQETQYF.

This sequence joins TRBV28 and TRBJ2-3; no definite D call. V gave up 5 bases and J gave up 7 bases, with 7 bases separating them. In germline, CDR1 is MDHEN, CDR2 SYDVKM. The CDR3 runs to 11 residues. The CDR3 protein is CASSVAYTQYF. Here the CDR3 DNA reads TGTGCCAGCAGTGTCGCTTATACGCAGTATTTT.

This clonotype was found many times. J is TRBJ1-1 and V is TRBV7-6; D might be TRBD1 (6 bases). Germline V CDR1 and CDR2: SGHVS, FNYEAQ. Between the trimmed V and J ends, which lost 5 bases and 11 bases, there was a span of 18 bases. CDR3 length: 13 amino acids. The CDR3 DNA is TGTGCCAGCAGCCTCGGCGGGGACACTGGGGCTTTCTTT. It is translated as CASSLGGDTGAFF.

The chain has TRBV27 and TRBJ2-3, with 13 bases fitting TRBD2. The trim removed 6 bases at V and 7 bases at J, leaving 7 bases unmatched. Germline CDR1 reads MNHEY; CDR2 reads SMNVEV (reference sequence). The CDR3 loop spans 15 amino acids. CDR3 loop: CASRLLAGGPYTQYF. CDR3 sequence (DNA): TGTGCCAGCAGGCTACTAGCGGGGGGGCCATATACGCAGTATTTT.

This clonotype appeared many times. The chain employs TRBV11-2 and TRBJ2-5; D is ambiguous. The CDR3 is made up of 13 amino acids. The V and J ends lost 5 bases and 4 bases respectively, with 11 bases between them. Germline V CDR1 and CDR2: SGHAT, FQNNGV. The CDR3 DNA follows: TGTGCCAGCAGCCCCCCATTCAGAGAGACCCAGTACTTC. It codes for CASSPPFRETQYF.

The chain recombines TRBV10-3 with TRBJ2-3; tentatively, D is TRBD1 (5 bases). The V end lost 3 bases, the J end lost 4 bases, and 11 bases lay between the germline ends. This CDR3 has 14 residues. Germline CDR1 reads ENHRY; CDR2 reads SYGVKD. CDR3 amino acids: CAISEGVKADTQYF. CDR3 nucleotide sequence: TGTGCCATCAGTGAAGGGGTTAAGGCAGATACGCAGTATTTT.

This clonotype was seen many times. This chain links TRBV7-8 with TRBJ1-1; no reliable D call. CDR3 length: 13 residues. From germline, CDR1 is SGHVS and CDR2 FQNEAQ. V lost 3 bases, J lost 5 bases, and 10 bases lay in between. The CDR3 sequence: CASSLSQPTEAFF. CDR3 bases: TGTGCCAGCAGCTTGAGCCAGCCGACTGAAGCTTTCTTT. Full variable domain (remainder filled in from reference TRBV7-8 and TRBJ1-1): GAGVSQSPRYKVAKRGQDVALRCDPISGHVSLFWYQQALGQGPEFLTYFQNEAQLDKSGLPSDRFFAERPEGSVSTLKIQRTQQEDSAVYLCASSLSQPTEAFFGQGTRLTVV.

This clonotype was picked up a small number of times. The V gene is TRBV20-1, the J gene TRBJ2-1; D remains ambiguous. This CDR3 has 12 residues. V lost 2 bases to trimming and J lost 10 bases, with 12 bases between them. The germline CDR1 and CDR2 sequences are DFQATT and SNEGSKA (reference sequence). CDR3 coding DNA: TGCAGTGCTAGACCCCCCAATCCGGAGCAGTTCTTC. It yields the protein CSARPPNPEQFF.

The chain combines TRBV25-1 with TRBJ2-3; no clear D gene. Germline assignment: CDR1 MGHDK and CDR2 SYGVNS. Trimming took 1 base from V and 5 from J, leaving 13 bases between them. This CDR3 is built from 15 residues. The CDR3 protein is CASSEWGNDQDTQYF. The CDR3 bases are TGTGCCAGCAGTGAATGGGGTAATGATCAAGATACGCAGTATTTT.

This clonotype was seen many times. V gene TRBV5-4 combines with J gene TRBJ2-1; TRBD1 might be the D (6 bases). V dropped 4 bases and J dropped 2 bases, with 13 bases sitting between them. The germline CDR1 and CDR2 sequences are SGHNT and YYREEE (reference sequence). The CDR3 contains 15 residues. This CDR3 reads CASSLRDKPYNEQFF. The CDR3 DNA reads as TGTGCCAGCAGCCTCCGGGACAAGCCCTACAATGAGCAGTTCTTC.

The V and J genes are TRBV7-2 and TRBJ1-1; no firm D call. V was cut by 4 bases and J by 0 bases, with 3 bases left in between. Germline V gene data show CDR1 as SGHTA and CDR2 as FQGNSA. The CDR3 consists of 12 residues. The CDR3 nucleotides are TGTGCCAGCAGCTATTTGAACACTGAAGCTTTCTTT. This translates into CASSYLNTEAFF.

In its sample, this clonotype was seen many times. As DNA, the CDR3 is TGTGCCAGCAGCTCCGGGGACAGGTCGAGGGAGACCCAGTACTTC. This codes for CASSSGDRSRETQYF. V gene TRBV7-2 combines with J gene TRBJ2-5; 8 bases match TRBD1. Germline V gives CDR1 SGHTA, CDR2 FQGNSA. This CDR3 comprises 15 residues. With 4 bases clipped from V and 5 bases from J, the junction kept 9 bases outside the gene matches.

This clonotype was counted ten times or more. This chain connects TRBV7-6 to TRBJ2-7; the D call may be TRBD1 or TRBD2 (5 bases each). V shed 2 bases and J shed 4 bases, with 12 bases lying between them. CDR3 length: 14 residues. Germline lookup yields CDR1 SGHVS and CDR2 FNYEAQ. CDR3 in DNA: TGTGCCAGCAGCTTATCCCTAGCAGGGTACGAGCAGTACTTC. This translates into CASSLSLAGYEQYF.

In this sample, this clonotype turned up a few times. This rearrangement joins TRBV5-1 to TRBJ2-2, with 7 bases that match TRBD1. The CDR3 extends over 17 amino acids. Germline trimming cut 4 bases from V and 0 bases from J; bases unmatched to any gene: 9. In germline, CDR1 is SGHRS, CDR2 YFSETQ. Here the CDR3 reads CASSAGTAPANTGELFF. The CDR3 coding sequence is TGCGCCAGCAGCGCTGGGACAGCCCCCGCGAACACCGGGGAGCTGTTTTTT.

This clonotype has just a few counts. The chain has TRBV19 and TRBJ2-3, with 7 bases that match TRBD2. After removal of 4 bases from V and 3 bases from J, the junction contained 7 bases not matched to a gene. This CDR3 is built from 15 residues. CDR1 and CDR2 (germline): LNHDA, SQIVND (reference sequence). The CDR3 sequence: CASSTRDYGTDTQYF. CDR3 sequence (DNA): TGTGCCAGTAGTACCCGGGACTATGGGACAGATACGCAGTATTTT.

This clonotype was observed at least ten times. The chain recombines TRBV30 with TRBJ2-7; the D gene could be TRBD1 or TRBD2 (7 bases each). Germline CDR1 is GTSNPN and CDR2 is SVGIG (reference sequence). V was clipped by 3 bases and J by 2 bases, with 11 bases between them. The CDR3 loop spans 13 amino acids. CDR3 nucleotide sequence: TGTGCCTGGAGACAGGGGACTACCTACGAGCAGTACTTC. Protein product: CAWRQGTTYEQYF.

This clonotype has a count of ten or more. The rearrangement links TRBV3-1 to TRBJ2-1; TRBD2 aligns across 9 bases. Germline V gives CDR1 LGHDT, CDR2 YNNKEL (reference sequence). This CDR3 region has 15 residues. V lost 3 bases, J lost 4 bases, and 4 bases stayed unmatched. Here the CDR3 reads CASSQRRGGYNEQFF. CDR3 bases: TGTGCCAGCAGCCAGCGGCGGGGGGGGTACAATGAGCAGTTCTTC.

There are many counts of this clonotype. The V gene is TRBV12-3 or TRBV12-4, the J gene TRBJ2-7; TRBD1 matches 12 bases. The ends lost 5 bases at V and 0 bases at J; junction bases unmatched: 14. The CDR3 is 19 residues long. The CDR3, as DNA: TGTGCCAGCAGTGGGGGACAGGGGGCCCCCATGGAAGTCTCCTACGAGCAGTACTTC. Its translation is CASSGGQGAPMEVSYEQYF.